This T cell receptor (beta chain) was recorded in a study of T cell responses to AZD1222 COVID-19 vaccine. Study conclusions and caveats: Targets within unmutated variant regions were reportedly found for nearly half of spike-specific TCRs.

The CDR3 loop spans 15 amino acids. The trim removed 3 bases at V and 4 bases at J, leaving 4 bases unmatched. The germline gives CDR1 SGHNT, CDR2 YYREEE (reference sequence). TCRdb's copy holds only in-frame clones and misses some; the assay was immunoSEQ multiplex PCR. The table has about 120,000 clones, 70% to 90% seen once. Turning to this clone: Its antigen remains unidentified.

This chain links TRBV5-4 with TRBJ1-6; 7 nucleotides agree with TRBD1. The sequence was collected from an adult in good health. The source material was peripheral blood, sampled on day 0 of AZD1222 vaccination. CDR3 sequence: CASSWDSSYNSPLHF. The CDR3 DNA sequence: TGTGCCAGCAGCTGGGACAGTTCGTATAATTCACCCCTCCACTTT.